Listed below are T cell receptor beta chains from one sample, sequenced in a study of T-cell reconstitution after alpha-beta-depleted transplantation in children. MiXCR was run by TCRdb on the PCR reads, yielding one entry per CDR3 protein. The data hold about 610,000 distinct CDR3 sequences, with over 9.5% observed a single time. The sample in question was PBMCs from the stem cell graft donor, obtained from the stem cell graft. The receptors come from a human donor who donated a stem cell graft to a child with acute myeloid leukemia. Each CDR3 is given with its conserved first and last residue. The D gene is left open where the match is weak. Size is omitted from some rows. Given values are once, few, many or a class for expanded clones.

>TRBV20-1|12|-|many|TRBJ2-7
TGCAGTGCTAGTTTCGAGACCTACGAGCAGTACTTC
CSASFETYEQYF
>TRBV12-3/TRBV12-4|14|-|few|TRBJ2-3
TGTGCCAGCAGCCAGACGGGGGGCACAGATACGCAGTATTTT
CASSQTGGTDTQYF
>TRBV11-1|15|-|many|TRBJ2-1
TGTGCCAGCAGCCCCCCTGGCTGGCCTCACAATGAGCAGTTCTTC
CASSPPGWPHNEQFF
>TRBV7-2|14|-|few|TRBJ2-5
TGTGCCAGCAGCTTAGCGCAGGGGATAGAGACCCAGTACTTC
CASSLAQGIETQYF
>TRBV29-1|13|TRBD2|few|TRBJ2-4
TGCAGCGTCCGGGACCCGGGGGGGAACATTCAGTACTTC
CSVRDPGGNIQYF
>TRBV28|14|-|-|TRBJ1-2
TGTGCCAGCCACCCGCTGGGGAACCTTAATGGCTACACCTTC
CASHPLGNLNGYTF
>TRBV20-1|14|-|-|TRBJ2-5
TGCAGTGCTAGAGATGAGAGGCGGCGAGAGACCCAGTACTTC
CSARDERRRETQYF
>TRBV6-5|13|TRBD1|-|TRBJ1-1
TGTGCCAGCAGTTATCCGGGACAGCCGCGAGCTTTCTTT
CASSYPGQPRAFF
>TRBV7-2|14|-|few|TRBJ1-4
TGTGCCAGCAGCCCGAGGGCCCGGGGTGAAAAACTGTTTTTT
CASSPRARGEKLFF
>TRBV20-1|15|TRBD1|many|TRBJ1-3
TGCAGTGCTCGACCCCGACAGGGGAATACGAACACCATATATTTT
CSARPRQGNTNTIYF
>TRBV9|16|-|-|TRBJ2-1
TGTGCCAGCAGCGTCCACTCGGGGCTAGGGATAGGTGAGCAGTTCTTC
CASSVHSGLGIGEQFF
>TRBV7-9|14|TRBD2|-|TRBJ2-1
TGTGCCAGCATCGTAGCGGGAGTGGGCAATGAGCAGTTCTTC
CASIVAGVGNEQFF
>TRBV7-2|15|TRBD2|many|TRBJ2-1
TGTGCCAGCAGCTCAACCGTCGCTAGCGGCAATGAGCAGTTCTTC
CASSSTVASGNEQFF
>TRBV29-1|14|-|many|TRBJ2-7
TGCAGCGTTACCGGGACGGCGAACTCCTACGAGCAGTACTTC
CSVTGTANSYEQYF
>TRBV6-5|14|-|few|TRBJ2-2
TGTGCCAGCAGTCGGAGGCCGAACACCGGGGAGCTGTTTTTT
CASSRRPNTGELFF
>TRBV28|16|TRBD1|many|TRBJ2-2
TGTGCCAGCATCATTGACAGGGGGCAGGGCACCGGGGAGCTGTTTTTT
CASIIDRGQGTGELFF
>TRBV12-3/TRBV12-4|10|-|few|TRBJ2-2
TGTGCCAGCAGATTGGGGGAGCTGTTTTTT
CASRLGELFF
>TRBV29-1|10|-|-|TRBJ2-5
TGCAGCGCCATGGACGCTGCCCAGTACTTC
CSAMDAAQYF
>TRBV5-1|15|TRBD2|few|TRBJ2-5
TGCGCCAGCAGCCTCCAGGGACTAGCGGGAGAGACCCAGTACTTC
CASSLQGLAGETQYF
>TRBV19|15|TRBD1|-|TRBJ2-7
TGTGCCAGTAGGGACGGACAGGGCCCTCTGAACGAGCAGTACTTC
CASRDGQGPLNEQYF
>TRBV18|16|TRBD2|few|TRBJ2-1
TGTGCCAGCTCACCATCGGGACTAGCGGGACTATGGGAGCAGTTCTTC
CASSPSGLAGLWEQFF
>TRBV6-2/TRBV6-3|15|TRBD2|-|TRBJ2-1
TGTGCCAGCAACCGTCTAGCGGGAGTAGGAAATGAGCAGTTCTTC
CASNRLAGVGNEQFF
>TRBV25-1|14|TRBD1|many|TRBJ2-7
TGTGCCAGCAGTCCCCGGGACAGGGGAAGCGAGCAGTACTTC
CASSPRDRGSEQYF
>TRBV7-9|14|-|-|TRBJ2-7
TGTGCCAGCAGCTTAGTTGGCAGTCGATCCGAGCAGTACTTC
CASSLVGSRSEQYF
>TRBV11-2|18|TRBD2|many|TRBJ2-3
TGTGCCAGCACCCGCCCACTAGCGGGGGGGGCTAGCACAGATACGCAGTATTTT
CASTRPLAGGASTDTQYF
>TRBV27|13|-|few|TRBJ2-7
TGTGCCAGCAGTTTAAAGTTCGCATACGAGCAGTACTTC
CASSLKFAYEQYF
>TRBV6-1|13|-|many|TRBJ2-2
TGTGCCAGCAGTGAAGAGGGCATCGGGGAGCTGTTTTTT
CASSEEGIGELFF
>TRBV7-9|14|-|-|TRBJ1-1
TGTGCCAGCTCCCCTTGGGGGGGGGACACTGAAGCTTTCTTT
CASSPWGGDTEAFF
>TRBV20-1|12|TRBD1|-|TRBJ1-1
TGCAGTGCCCTCGAACAGGGGGCGCGGGCTTTCTTT
CSALEQGARAFF
>TRBV12-3/TRBV12-4|16|TRBD2|-|TRBJ2-5
TGTGCCAGCAGGCGGGGGACTAGCGGGAGGCGGGAGACCCAGTACTTC
CASRRGTSGRRETQYF
>TRBV5-1|15|TRBD1|-|TRBJ2-1
TGCGCCAGCAGCTTGGATCCCGGGACAGGGAATGAGCAGTTCTTC
CASSLDPGTGNEQFF
>TRBV29-1|15|-|few|TRBJ2-3
TGCAGCGTTGATAGGCCATCGGTGGACGGAGATACGCAGTATTTT
CSVDRPSVDGDTQYF
>TRBV20-1|13|-|many|TRBJ2-7
TGCAGTGCTAGAGACCGCGCGGCCTACGAGCAGTACTTC
CSARDRAAYEQYF
>TRBV20-1|18|TRBD2|many|TRBJ2-6
TGCAGTGCTAGAGAGGGGACTAGCGGGAGCTCTGGGGCCAACGTCCTGACTTTC
CSAREGTSGSSGANVLTF
>TRBV10-2|12|-|many|TRBJ2-5
TGCGCCAGCGGACAGTCTTCGGAGACCCAGTACTTC
CASGQSSETQYF
>TRBV9|16|TRBD2|few|TRBJ2-3
TGTGCCAGCAGCGACACTAGCGGGAGCTTAACAGATACGCAGTATTTT
CASSDTSGSLTDTQYF
>TRBV20-1|14|TRBD1|-|TRBJ1-1
TGCAGTGCCAAGCGTTGGGACAGGGGCACTGAAGCTTTCTTT
CSAKRWDRGTEAFF
>TRBV5-6|15|TRBD2|many|TRBJ2-1
TGTGCCAGCAGCCGGACTAGCGGGAAGCACAATGAGCAGTTCTTC
CASSRTSGKHNEQFF
>TRBV7-2|16|-|few|TRBJ2-6
TGTGCCAGCAGCTTCGGACAGACCTCTGGGGCCAACGTCCTGACTTTC
CASSFGQTSGANVLTF
>TRBV4-3|12|-|few|TRBJ2-3
TGCGCCAGCAGCCAAGATCGGAATACGCAGTATTTT
CASSQDRNTQYF
>TRBV29-1|15|TRBD2|few|TRBJ2-2
TGCAGCGTCTTACTAGCGGGAGGGCCAACCGGGGAGCTGTTTTTT
CSVLLAGGPTGELFF
>TRBV10-3|13|TRBD1|-|TRBJ1-1
TGTTCCGCGCAACAGGGGCAAAACACTGAAGCTTTCTTT
CSAQQGQNTEAFF
>TRBV20-1|14|-|few|TRBJ2-7
TGCAGTGGGAGGTGGCTTTCCCCCTCCTACGAGCAGTACTTC
CSGRWLSPSYEQYF
>TRBV20-1|13|-|many|TRBJ2-7
TGCAGTGCTCGGTGGGGGGTGGGCTACGAGCAGTACTTC
CSARWGVGYEQYF
>TRBV20-1|14|-|few|TRBJ2-5
TGCAGTGCTACTTCCGGGACTCTACAAGAGACCCAGTACTTC
CSATSGTLQETQYF
>TRBV6-4|17|-|few|TRBJ1-5
TGTGCCAGCAGTGACCCAAATGGGGGCCTAAGCAATCAGCCCCAGCATTTT
CASSDPNGGLSNQPQHF
>TRBV24-1|14|TRBD2|many|TRBJ2-3
TGTGCCACCAGTTCGACGGGAGGACTAGATACGCAGTATTTT
CATSSTGGLDTQYF
>TRBV29-1|13|-|many|TRBJ1-1
TGCAGCGTTGAACTTAGAGGGGACACTGAAGCTTTCTTT
CSVELRGDTEAFF
>TRBV6-2/TRBV6-3|15|TRBD1|-|TRBJ2-7
TGTGCCAGCAGCTGGACCGGGACAGTAACCTACGAGCAGTACTTC
CASSWTGTVTYEQYF
>TRBV7-8|13|-|-|TRBJ2-7
TGTGCCAGCAGCTGGGCGGGAACGTACGAGCAGTACTTC
CASSWAGTYEQYF